These 20 T cell receptor beta chains were all obtained from the same sample, sequenced in a study of blood T cells in healthy people across ages. Through a sample-barcoded 5' primer and a J-beta primer mix, a second PCR was run for roughly 7 to 12 cycles. Each CDR3 protein gets one entry after TCRdb re-called the 5' RACE reads with MiXCR. The sample has around 800,000 distinct CDR3 sequences, 60% to 80% seen once. The sample consisted of blood. These TCRs come from a man between 25 and 39 years old in good health.

This clonotype was counted once. The gene calls are TRBV7-8 and TRBJ1-2; no reliable D call. Deletions cut 1 base from V and 4 bases from J, with 13 bases between. The CDR3 sequence is 15 residues long. CDR1 SGHVS and CDR2 FQNEAQ come from the germline V gene. Here the CDR3 reads CASSLGTLLGYGYTF. The CDR3 region has the DNA TGTGCCAGCAGCTTAGGTACACTCTTGGGCTATGGCTACACCTTC.

The CDR3 coding sequence is TGCAGTACTATTCCTCAGCCTGTATCGAACACTGAAGCTTTCTTT. It yields the protein CSTIPQPVSNTEAFF. The chain combines TRBV20-1 with TRBJ1-1; D unclear. Trimming took 8 bases from V and 1 from J, leaving 20 bases between them. Germline V gene lookup returns CDR1 DFQATT and CDR2 SNEGSKA (reference sequence). CDR3 size: 15 residues.

V is TRBV14 and J is TRBJ2-7, with 8 bases matching TRBD2. This CDR3 spans 14 amino acids. Germline assignment: CDR1 SGHDN and CDR2 FVKESK. The junction had 6 bases not matched to a gene; V was cut back by 1 base and J by 7 bases. The CDR3 loop is CASSQVRGLEEQYF. The CDR3 region has the DNA TGTGCCAGCAGCCAAGTTCGGGGACTAGAAGAGCAGTACTTC.

The chain joins TRBV5-1 to TRBJ1-1; D may be TRBD1 (6 bases). Germline CDR1 SGHRS, CDR2 YFSETQ. The V end lost 0 bases, the J end lost 5 bases, and 11 bases lay between the germline ends. This CDR3 is built from 14 residues. CDR3 DNA: TGCGCCAGCAGCTTGGCCGAGAGGGGGACTGAAGCTTTCTTT. Translating it yields CASSLAERGTEAFF.

The gene calls are TRBV7-3 and TRBJ2-1; 7 positions agree with TRBD2. This CDR3 contains 13 residues. Per germline, CDR1 SGHTA and CDR2 FQGTGA. After removal of 3 bases from V and 9 bases from J, the junction contained 5 bases not matched to a gene. The CDR3 nucleotides are TGTGCCAGCAGCTTTCTTGAGCGGGGTGAGCAGTTCTTC. Translation gives CASSFLERGEQFF.

This clonotype was found many times. The chain uses TRBV11-1 and TRBJ1-6; D perhaps matches TRBD1 (6 bases). Germline loops: CDR1 SGHAT, CDR2 FQDESV (reference sequence). With 1 base removed from V and 7 bases from J, the gap between germline ends came to 11 bases. The CDR3 spans 15 residues. The CDR3 DNA reads as TGTGCCAGCAGCTTAGGACACAGGGTGAATTCACCCCTCCACTTT. It encodes CASSLGHRVNSPLHF.

The chain is built from TRBV5-1 and TRBJ1-1; the D is unclear. The CDR3 is made up of 16 amino acids. The V end was cut by 0 bases, the J end by 4 bases, with 16 bases between. Germline CDR1 is SGHRS and CDR2 is YFSETQ. The CDR3 DNA reads TGCGCCAGCAGCTTGGGCGTATCGGGGTTTGGCACTGAAGCTTTCTTT. It specifies CASSLGVSGFGTEAFF.

The chain carries TRBV2 and TRBJ1-5; D is ambiguous. Germline CDR1 SNHLY, CDR2 FYNNEI. CDR3 length: 12 residues. V lost 4 bases, J lost 5 bases, and 6 bases lay in between. The CDR3: CASSATYQPQHF. CDR3 DNA sequence: TGTGCCAGCAGTGCCACTTATCAGCCCCAGCATTTT.

The genes are TRBV24-1 and TRBJ2-5, with TRBD2 matching over 8 bases. The CDR3 covers 15 residues. The germline V gene encodes CDR1 KGHDR and CDR2 SFDVKD. Losses at the gene ends were 4 bases for V and 5 bases for J; bases not matched to a gene: 8. The CDR3 DNA follows: TGTGCCACCAGTGACCTCGGGGGGGCCCGTGAGACCCAGTACTTC. As protein: CATSDLGGARETQYF.

This clonotype was observed a few times. The rearrangement uses TRBV11-1 and TRBJ2-3, with D perhaps matching TRBD2 (6 bases). The CDR3 is 16 residues long. CDR1 is SGHAT, CDR2 FQDESV, per germline (reference sequence). V was trimmed by 4 bases and J by 1 base, leaving 15 bases between them. CDR3 loop: CASSSRDLGGTDTQYF. In nucleotides, the CDR3 is TGTGCCAGCAGCTCGCGGGACCTCGGAGGCACAGATACGCAGTATTTT.

Points on this clonotype: The junction and the germline gene differ at one end; a read error may be behind it. The rearrangement links TRBV9 to TRBJ1-1; D is undetermined. The CDR3 covers 14 residues. Germline values: CDR1 SGDLS, CDR2 YYNGEE. The CDR3 coding sequence is TGTGCCAGCAGCGGGCCGCCTATTTTAACTGAAGATTTCTTT. As protein: CASSGPPILTEDFF.

This clonotype has a handful of counts. The chain combines TRBV20-1 with TRBJ1-2; D gene ambiguous. Germline V gene sequence: CDR1 DFQATT, CDR2 SNEGSKA (reference sequence). This CDR3 region has 14 residues. The ends were cut back, 0 bases at V and 7 bases at J, with 15 bases in the middle. CDR3 protein: CSARDQPGGGGYTF. The CDR3 bases are TGCAGTGCTAGAGATCAACCAGGAGGAGGTGGCTACACCTTC.

The rearrangement links TRBV7-3 to TRBJ1-1; a weak D match, TRBD1 (5 bases). From germline, CDR1 is SGHTA and CDR2 FQGTGA. The ends were cut back, 6 bases at V and 1 base at J, with 9 bases in the middle. The CDR3 sequence is 13 residues long. This CDR3 is CASRKGANTEAFF. The CDR3 DNA follows: TGTGCCAGCAGGAAAGGGGCGAACACTGAAGCTTTCTTT. Based on the CDR3 plus reference TRBV7-3 and TRBJ1-1, the full variable domain is GAGVSQTPSNKVTEKGKYVELRCDPISGHTALYWYRQSLGQGPEFLIYFQGTGAADDSGLPNDRFFAVRPEGSVSTLKIQRTERGDSAVYLCASRKGANTEAFFGQGTRLTVV.

The CDR3 protein is CSVERRTGNYNEQFF. In DNA, the CDR3 is TGCAGCGTTGAAAGGAGAACAGGTAACTACAATGAGCAGTTCTTC. V gene TRBV29-1 combines with J gene TRBJ2-1; D may be TRBD1 (5 bases). The germline V and J ends were trimmed by 2 bases and 3 bases, with 14 bases remaining between them. Germline loops: CDR1 SQVTM, CDR2 ANQGSEA. The CDR3 contains 15 residues.

This clonotype was seen only a few times. V gene TRBV25-1 combines with J gene TRBJ2-4; the match to TRBD1 covers 9 bases. Unmatched junction bases numbered 8, after V lost 4 bases and J lost 7 bases. CDR3 length: 15 amino acids. In germline, CDR1 is MGHDK, CDR2 SYGVNS. CDR3 sequence: CASSARGTGYNIQYF. The CDR3 region has the DNA TGTGCCAGCAGTGCCCGCGGGACAGGGTATAACATTCAGTACTTC.

This clonotype was counted once. The CDR3 is CSAKDRVRYEQYF. The CDR3 DNA reads TGCAGTGCGAAGGACAGGGTACGATACGAGCAGTACTTC. V and J are TRBV20-1 and TRBJ2-7, with 8 bases lining up with TRBD1. This CDR3 spans 13 amino acids. Germline-derived CDR1 and CDR2 are DFQATT and SNEGSKA (reference sequence). V was clipped by 6 bases and J by 4 bases; unmatched bases: 8.

The chain couples TRBV2 to TRBJ2-4; D may match TRBD1 or TRBD2 (5 bases each). The V end was cut by 7 bases, the J end by 7 bases, with 23 bases between. Germline lookup yields CDR1 SNHLY and CDR2 FYNNEI. The CDR3 has 16 amino acids. The CDR3 loop reads CASIGEGTESRNIQYF. The CDR3 nucleotides read TGTGCCAGCATAGGCGAGGGGACCGAAAGTCGGAACATTCAGTACTTC.

The chain recombines TRBV20-1 with TRBJ2-4, with 13 bases fitting TRBD2. The V gene end was trimmed by 6 bases and the J gene end by 0 bases; junction bases not matched to a gene: 11. CDR1 and CDR2 from the germline V gene are DFQATT and SNEGSKA (reference sequence). The CDR3 spans 18 residues. CDR3 bases: TGCAGTGCCCGAAGTAGGACTAGCGGGGGCCCAGCCAAAAACATTCAGTACTTC. Translating gives CSARSRTSGGPAKNIQYF.

The V and J genes are TRBV3-1 and TRBJ2-3; the D is unclear. With 3 bases removed from V and 1 base from J, the gap between germline ends came to 8 bases. Germline V gene lookup returns CDR1 LGHDT and CDR2 YNNKEL (reference sequence). CDR3 length equals 14 residues. The chain's CDR3 is CASSQGRRTDTQYF. CDR3 in DNA: TGTGCCAGCAGCCAGGGAAGACGCACAGATACGCAGTATTTT.

This clonotype has ten or more counts. The V and J genes are TRBV7-3 and TRBJ2-3, with 9 bases identical to TRBD1. V was clipped by 3 bases and J by 7 bases; unmatched bases: 8. This CDR3 has 15 amino acids. Germline V gives CDR1 SGHTA, CDR2 FQGTGA. This CDR3 reads CASSFSPQGANTQYF. In DNA form, the CDR3 reads TGTGCCAGCAGCTTTTCTCCACAGGGGGCAAATACGCAGTATTTT. The full variable domain, in which reference TRBV7-3 and TRBJ2-3 provide the parts outside the CDR3, is GAGVSQTPSNKVTEKGKYVELRCDPISGHTALYWYRQSLGQGPEFLIYFQGTGAADDSGLPNDRFFAVRPEGSVSTLKIQRTERGDSAVYLCASSFSPQGANTQYFGPGTRLTVL.